The rows below give T cell receptor beta chains drawn from one sample of a study of cytomegalovirus exposure and HLA in healthy donors. Measured with immunoSEQ multiplex PCR; TCRdb has only the in-frame clones, and not every one. The data show about 150,000 clones, less than 90% seen once. Specimen: PBMCs. Receptor source: a male donor in good health and CMV-seropositive. Each CDR3 is given with its conserved first and last residue. A D gene is named only where the DNA matches it firmly. Clone size is not always given. Where it is, it says once, few, many or a class for expanded clones.

J gene: TRBJ2-5
D gene: TRBD2
clone size: NA
V gene: TRBV29-1
CDR3 DNA: TGCAGCGTTGCCACTAGCGGGAGAAACCAAGAGACCCAGTACTTC
CDR3 protein: CSVATSGRNQETQYF

J gene: TRBJ2-7
D gene: NA
clone size: NA
V gene: TRBV6-5
CDR3 DNA: TGTGCCAGCAGTTACTCGTCTCGGCAGGGGTTGGGCGAGCAGTACTTC
CDR3 protein: CASSYSSRQGLGEQYF

J gene: TRBJ2-1
D gene: TRBD2
clone size: NA
V gene: TRBV6-5
CDR3 DNA: TGTGCCAGCAGTTCACTAGCGGGGAGGGATGAGCAGTTCTTC
CDR3 protein: CASSSLAGRDEQFF

J gene: TRBJ2-7
D gene: TRBD2
clone size: NA
V gene: TRBV13
CDR3 DNA: TGTGCCAGCAGCTCTCTGGTAGGACTAGCGAGCGTGCAGTACTTC
CDR3 protein: CASSSLVGLASVQYF

J gene: TRBJ1-5
D gene: NA
clone size: once
V gene: TRBV2
CDR3 DNA: TGTGCCAGCACAACCGGAGGTCAGCCCCAGCATTTT
CDR3 protein: CASTTGGQPQHF

J gene: TRBJ2-7
D gene: NA
clone size: NA
V gene: TRBV5-1
CDR3 DNA: TGCGCCAGCAGCTTGGGGGAGAGAGTATCCTACGAGCAGTACTTC
CDR3 protein: CASSLGERVSYEQYF

J gene: TRBJ1-3
D gene: NA
clone size: NA
V gene: TRBV30
CDR3 DNA: TGTGCCTGGAAACCGGGACTCCCTGGAAACACCATATATTTT
CDR3 protein: CAWKPGLPGNTIYF

J gene: TRBJ2-3
D gene: TRBD2
clone size: NA
V gene: TRBV19
CDR3 DNA: TGTGCCAGTAGTAATGTCTTAGCGGGACACGGGACGCAGTATTTT
CDR3 protein: CASSNVLAGHGTQYF

J gene: TRBJ2-1
D gene: NA
clone size: once
V gene: TRBV7-9
CDR3 DNA: TGTGCCAGCAGCTCCCCCAGCTCCTACAATGAGCAGTTCTTC
CDR3 protein: CASSSPSSYNEQFF

J gene: TRBJ2-1
D gene: TRBD2
clone size: NA
V gene: TRBV14
CDR3 DNA: TGTGCCAGCAGCGAAGGGTCGGGACTAGCGTTGCATGAGCAGTTCTTC
CDR3 protein: CASSEGSGLALHEQFF

J gene: TRBJ1-4
D gene: NA
clone size: NA
V gene: TRBV5-1
CDR3 DNA: TGCGCCAGCAGCTTGGCCCCTGAAGCCGAAAAACTGTTTTTT
CDR3 protein: CASSLAPEAEKLFF

J gene: TRBJ2-3
D gene: TRBD2
clone size: NA
V gene: TRBV7-3
CDR3 DNA: TGTGCCAGCAGCATGGGACTAGCGGGAGGAACAGATACGCAGTATTTT
CDR3 protein: CASSMGLAGGTDTQYF

J gene: TRBJ2-1
D gene: NA
clone size: NA
V gene: TRBV7-2
CDR3 DNA: TGTGCCGGATCCACCCGGAGCTCCTACAATGAGCAGTTCTTC
CDR3 protein: CAGSTRSSYNEQFF

J gene: TRBJ2-7
D gene: NA
clone size: NA
V gene: TRBV28
CDR3 DNA: TGTGCCAGCAGGAGCCAAGAGGGCCTCGTCTACGAGCAGTACTTC
CDR3 protein: CASRSQEGLVYEQYF

J gene: TRBJ2-1
D gene: NA
clone size: NA
V gene: TRBV11-2
CDR3 DNA: TGTGCCAGCAGCTCCATCGACAGGGGAGGGTCCTACAATGAGCAGTTCTTC
CDR3 protein: CASSSIDRGGSYNEQFF

J gene: TRBJ2-3
D gene: TRBD1
clone size: NA
V gene: TRBV11-2
CDR3 DNA: TGTGCCAGCAGCAGGGGGCCGGAGGGCACAGATACGCAGTATTTT
CDR3 protein: CASSRGPEGTDTQYF

J gene: TRBJ2-7
D gene: TRBD2
clone size: NA
V gene: TRBV29-1
CDR3 DNA: TGCAGCGTTGGAAAACTAGCGGACTACGAGCAGTACTTC
CDR3 protein: CSVGKLADYEQYF

J gene: TRBJ2-7
D gene: NA
clone size: NA
V gene: TRBV10-3
CDR3 DNA: TGTGCCATGAGGCCTAAACCTATGGGCTACGAGCAGTACTTC
CDR3 protein: CAMRPKPMGYEQYF

J gene: TRBJ2-1
D gene: NA
clone size: NA
V gene: TRBV9
CDR3 DNA: TGTGCCAGCAGCGCTCCGACAGGCAGCTCCTACAATGAGCAGTTCTTC
CDR3 protein: CASSAPTGSSYNEQFF

J gene: TRBJ2-1
D gene: NA
clone size: NA
V gene: TRBV29-1
CDR3 DNA: TGCAGCGCTCCGGGGCAGTTCTTC
CDR3 protein: CSAPGQFF

J gene: TRBJ2-1
D gene: NA
clone size: NA
V gene: TRBV19
CDR3 DNA: TGTGCCAGTAGTATTAGCACGAATTGGGACAATGAGCAGTTCTTC
CDR3 protein: CASSISTNWDNEQFF

J gene: TRBJ2-3
D gene: NA
clone size: NA
V gene: TRBV7-2
CDR3 DNA: TGTGCCAGCAGCTTAGTGGGAGCGGGTGACCCCACAGATACGCAGTATTTT
CDR3 protein: CASSLVGAGDPTDTQYF

J gene: TRBJ2-3
D gene: NA
clone size: NA
V gene: TRBV7-7
CDR3 DNA: TGTGCTAGCAGCTTAGAGGGGCGAAGCACAGATACGCAGTATTTT
CDR3 protein: CASSLEGRSTDTQYF